A selection of T cell receptor beta chains follows, all from one sample in a study of shared clonotypes between healthy human individuals. Assay used: immunoSEQ multiplex PCR; TCRdb lists only in-frame clones, some missing. The sample lists 1.5 million to 2.5 million clones; about 95% were seen once. Sequencing input: naive CD8+ T cells sorted from blood. These receptors all come from a man younger than 30 in good health. CDR3s include the opening cysteine and the closing phenylalanine or tryptophan. The order of the fields is clone size, V gene, CDR3 protein. Rows give clone size only sometimes, using once, few, many, or a class for an expanded clone.

>NA|TRBV7-9
CASSSRAMGAGWLAFF
>NA|TRBV14
CASSPGHLSYEQYF
>NA|TRBV4-3
CASSQVLGSGVEQYF
>NA|TRBV7-9
CASSPPSGQTRATNEKLFF
>once|TRBV10-3
CAISEGGEQFF
>NA|TRBV27
CASSSQTSYNSPLHF
>NA|TRBV5-1
CASSLEENYEQYF
>NA|TRBV27
CASSLTGGNQPQHF
>NA|TRBV7-8
CASSLALAGALQETQYF
>NA|TRBV11-2
CASSSDSGEQYF
>once|TRBV6-6
CASIDTDPWDSPLHF
>NA|TRBV9
CASSWAGNPDTQYF
>NA|TRBV4-1
CASSQVRLNTEAFF
>NA|TRBV4-3
CASSDRGGEQYF
>NA|TRBV11-2
CASSFKLVQETQYF
>NA|TRBV5-1
CASSLTPSYEQYF
>NA|TRBV4-2
CASSQAGASEQYF
>once|TRBV4-1
CASSQVGGTDEQYF
>NA|TRBV27
CASSLFASGVNEQFF
>NA|TRBV11-3
CASSLLPGWGTGQPQHF
>NA|TRBV6-5
CASNPEGVTEAFF
>NA|TRBV2
CASMRPGQGYGYTF
>few|TRBV7-9
CASSFLGVTGTSGMDEQFF
>NA|TRBV6-1
CASSGGPSYEQYF
>once|TRBV7-9
CATFEVSSAQEETQYF
>NA|TRBV11-2
CASSLVVGDTQYF
>NA|TRBV6-4
CASSDRSTGARNEQFF
>NA|TRBV6-6
CASSYLGGGTEAFF
>NA|TRBV2
CASSDPWQEGKETQYF
>once|TRBV6-5
CASSYATVRSYNEQFF
>NA|TRBV19
CASSRPAYNSPLHF
>NA|TRBV4-3
CASSQDLGEGWLKQYF
>NA|TRBV4-2
CASSQGIEALSPENIQYF
>NA|TRBV18
CASSPLTTDRDFETQYF
>NA|TRBV18
CASSPPGLGYEQYF
>once|TRBV5-1
CASTEGTSGSDEQFF
>NA|TRBV10-3
CAISESGGWETQYF
>NA|TRBV10-3
CAIRFIGHLYEQYF
>once|TRBV6-5
CASTLGVGDSPLHF
>NA|TRBV6-6
CASSYSNSGANVLTF
>NA|TRBV4-1
CASSQGHLEQYF
>NA|TRBV28
CASSFPGERVTDTQYF
>once|TRBV19
CASSSTDWYGAGELFF
>NA|TRBV19
CASYSSGANVLTF
>NA|TRBV5-1
CASSGTSGPLRASYNEQFF
>NA|TRBV5-4
CASSLADRWGEQYF
>NA|TRBV6-5
CASSYRQGMTYEQYF
>NA|TRBV4-1
CASSQDPGKAYEQYF
>NA|TRBV7-2
CASSWNRGTQETQYF
>NA|TRBV9
CASSLGPAVSYEQYF
>NA|TRBV9
CASSPLDGNTEAFF
>NA|TRBV27
CASSDIPGSYNEQFF
>NA|TRBV14
CASSGRVYPQEAFF
>NA|TRBV4-1
CASSQVQTDRRETQYF
>once|TRBV4-2
CASSQDGQGNIQYF
>NA|TRBV25-1
CASSDHEESYEQYF
>NA|TRBV29-1
CSVEESDYNEQFF
>NA|TRBV27
CASSLLLAGSTDTQYF